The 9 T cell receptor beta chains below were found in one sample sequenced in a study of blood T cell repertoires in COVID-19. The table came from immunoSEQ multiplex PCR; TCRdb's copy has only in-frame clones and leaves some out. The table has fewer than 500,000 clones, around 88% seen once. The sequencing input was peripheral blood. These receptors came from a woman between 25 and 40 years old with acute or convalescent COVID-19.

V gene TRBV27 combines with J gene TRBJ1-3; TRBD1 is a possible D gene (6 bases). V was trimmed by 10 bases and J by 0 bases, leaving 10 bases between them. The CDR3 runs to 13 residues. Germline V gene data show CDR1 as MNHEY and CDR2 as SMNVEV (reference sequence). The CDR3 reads CANWGLSGNTIYF. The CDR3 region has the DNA TGTGCCAACTGGGGGCTCTCTGGAAACACCATATATTTT.

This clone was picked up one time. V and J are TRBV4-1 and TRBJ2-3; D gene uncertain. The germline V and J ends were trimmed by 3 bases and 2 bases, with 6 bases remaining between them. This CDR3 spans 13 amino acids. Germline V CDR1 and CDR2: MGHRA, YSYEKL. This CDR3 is CASSQAYTDTQYF. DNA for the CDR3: TGCGCCAGCAGCCAGGCTTACACAGATACGCAGTATTTT.

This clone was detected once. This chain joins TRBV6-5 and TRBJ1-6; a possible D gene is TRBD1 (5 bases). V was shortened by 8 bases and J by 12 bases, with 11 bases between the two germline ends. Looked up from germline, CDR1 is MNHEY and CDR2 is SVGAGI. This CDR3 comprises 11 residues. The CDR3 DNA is TGTGCCAGCGCCTCGGGACTACCCCTCCACTTT. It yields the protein CASASGLPLHF.

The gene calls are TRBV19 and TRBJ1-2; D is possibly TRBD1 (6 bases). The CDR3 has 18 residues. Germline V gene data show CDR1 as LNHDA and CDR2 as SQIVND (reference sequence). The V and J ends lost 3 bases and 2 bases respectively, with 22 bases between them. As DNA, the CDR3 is TGTGCCAGTAGTATCAATCTAGCGGGGGACATTTTCAACTATGGCTACACCTTC. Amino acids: CASSINLAGDIFNYGYTF.

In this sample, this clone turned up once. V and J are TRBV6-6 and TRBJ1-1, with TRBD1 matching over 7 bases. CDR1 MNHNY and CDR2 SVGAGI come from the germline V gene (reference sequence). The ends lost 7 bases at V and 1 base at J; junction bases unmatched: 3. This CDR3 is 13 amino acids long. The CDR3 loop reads CASTDRENTEAFF. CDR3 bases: TGTGCCAGCACCGACAGGGAGAACACTGAAGCTTTCTTT.

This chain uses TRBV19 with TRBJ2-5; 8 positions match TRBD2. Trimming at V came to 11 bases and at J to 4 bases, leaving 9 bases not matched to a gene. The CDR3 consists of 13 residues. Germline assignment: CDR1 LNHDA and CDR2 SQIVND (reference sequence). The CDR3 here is CAASGGLRETQYF. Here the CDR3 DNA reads TGTGCCGCAAGCGGGGGTCTGCGAGAGACCCAGTACTTC.

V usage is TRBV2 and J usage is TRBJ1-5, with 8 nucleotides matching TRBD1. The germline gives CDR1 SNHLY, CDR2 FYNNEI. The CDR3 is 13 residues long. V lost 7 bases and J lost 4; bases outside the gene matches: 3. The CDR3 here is CASNYRGNQPQHF. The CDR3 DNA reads TGTGCCAGCAATTACAGGGGGAATCAGCCCCAGCATTTT.

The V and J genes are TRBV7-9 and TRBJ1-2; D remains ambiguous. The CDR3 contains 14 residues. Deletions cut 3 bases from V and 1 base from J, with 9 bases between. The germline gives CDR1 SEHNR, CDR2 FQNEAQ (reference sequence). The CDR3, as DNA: TGTGCCAGCAGCTTGGTACAGAATAACTATGGCTACACCTTC. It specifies CASSLVQNNYGYTF.

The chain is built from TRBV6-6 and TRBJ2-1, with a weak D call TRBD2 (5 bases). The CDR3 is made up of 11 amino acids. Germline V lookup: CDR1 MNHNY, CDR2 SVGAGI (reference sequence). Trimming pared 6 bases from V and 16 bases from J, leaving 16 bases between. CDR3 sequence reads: CASSLDYRRFF. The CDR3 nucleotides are TGTGCCAGCAGCTTAGACTACCGACGTTTCTTC.